Sequencing of this TCR beta chain was carried out in a study of OX40 agonist ivuxolimab in advanced cancers. Study information: The dose of intravenous ivuxolimab that patients received every 2 weeks ranged from 0.01 to 10 mg/kg. Past anti-PD-1, anti-PD-L1 or anti-CTLA-4 therapy was accepted, and approximately 40% had received some.

Sequenced by immunoSEQ multiplex PCR; TCRdb stores in-frame clones only, minus some. The table includes around 97,000 clones, approximately 80% detected once. Autoimmune disease history or systemic immunosuppression excluded patients. Germline V gives CDR1 SGHRS, CDR2 YFSETQ. The CDR3 has 14 amino acids. After removal of 3 bases from V and 1 base from J, the junction contained 1 base not matched to a gene. The clonotype comes from an adult with an advanced solid tumor such as melanoma, head and neck, liver or kidney cancer. The chain joins TRBV5-1 to TRBJ1-1; 9 bases align to TRBD1. The sequences come from CD4+ or CD8+ T cells sorted from blood, collected in a trial of the OX40 agonist ivuxolimab. The CDR3 here is CASSWTGENTEAFF. DNA of the CDR3: TGCGCCAGCAGCTGGACAGGGGAGAACACTGAAGCTTTCTTT.